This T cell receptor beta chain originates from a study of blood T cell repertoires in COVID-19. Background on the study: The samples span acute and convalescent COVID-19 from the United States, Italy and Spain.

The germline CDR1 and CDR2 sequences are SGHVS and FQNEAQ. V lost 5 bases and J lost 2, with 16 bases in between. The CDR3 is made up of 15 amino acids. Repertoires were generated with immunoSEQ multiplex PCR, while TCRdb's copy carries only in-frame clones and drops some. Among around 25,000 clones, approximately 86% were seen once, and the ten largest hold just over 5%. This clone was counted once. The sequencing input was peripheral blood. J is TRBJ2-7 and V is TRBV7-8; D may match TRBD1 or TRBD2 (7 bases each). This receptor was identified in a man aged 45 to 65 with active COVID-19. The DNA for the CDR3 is TGTGCCAGCAGCCCAGCGGGGACAGTTGCCTACGAGCAGTACTTC. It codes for CASSPAGTVAYEQYF.